This T cell receptor (beta chain) was found in a study of cytomegalovirus exposure and HLA in healthy donors. Study observations and caveats: Sequencing likely generated an artifact that appeared as a cluster of highly shared sequence variants.

A word on this clone: Its antigen is currently unknown.

Trimming left V 2 bases short and J 5 bases short, with 18 bases between. Germline V gene sequence: CDR1 MNHEY, CDR2 SVGAGI. The CDR3 has 16 amino acids. PCR employed 60 Vbeta and 13 Jbeta primers. Methods used by the authors: In a later analysis, the count reached 76 million or so unique TCR beta chains, with 10 million to 11 million shared. Sequenced by immunoSEQ multiplex PCR; TCRdb stores in-frame clones only, minus some. The V and J calls and the clone size are those of that table, but D and trimming were determined from the DNA. The profile shows 200,000 to 300,000 clones, roughly 81% of them singletons.

The sequenced sample consisted of PBMCs. This receptor was taken from a woman between 40 and 50 years old in good health and CMV-seropositive. The chain has TRBV6-5 and TRBJ1-1; D may be TRBD1 (6 bases). CDR3 sequence: CASSYPLATGGTEAFF. The DNA for the CDR3 is TGTGCCAGCAGTTACCCCTTAGCGACAGGAGGAACTGAAGCTTTCTTT.